This is a list of T cell receptor beta chains from one sample in a study of cytomegalovirus exposure and HLA in healthy donors. The protocol was immunoSEQ multiplex PCR, while the TCRdb copy is restricted to in-frame clones and leaves out a portion. The sample gives under 200,000 clones, 75% of which show up once; approximately 2.3% is in the top ten. The sample consisted of PBMCs. These receptor sequences come from a female donor in good health and CMV-seronegative. Each CDR3 is given with its conserved first and last residue. The D gene is left open where the match is weak. Only some rows state a clone size, as once, few, many or a class for expanded clones.

J: TRBJ1-5; D: TRBD1; V: TRBV28; size: -; DNA: TGTGCCAGCAGCACCACAGGGGCGATCACTTTAAATAGCAATCAGCCCCAGCATTTT; CDR3: CASSTTGAITLNSNQPQHF
J: TRBJ1-1; D: -; V: TRBV11-1; size: few; DNA: TGTGCCAGCAGCTCCTTATTCCTGAACACTGAAGCTTTCTTT; CDR3: CASSSLFLNTEAFF
J: TRBJ2-7; D: TRBD2; V: TRBV7-2; size: -; DNA: TGTGCCAGCAGCCGGGGACTATACGAGCAGTACTTC; CDR3: CASSRGLYEQYF
J: TRBJ1-4; D: TRBD1; V: TRBV7-9; size: -; DNA: TGTGCCAGCAGCCCACACACAGGGGGCGAGAATGAAAAACTGTTTTTT; CDR3: CASSPHTGGENEKLFF
J: TRBJ2-1; D: TRBD2; V: TRBV4-3; size: -; DNA: TGCGCCAGCAGCCAAGGGGGGGGACTAGCGGGTCCTCGCATCTTC; CDR3: CASSQGGGLAGPRIF
J: TRBJ1-2; D: -; V: TRBV21-1; size: -; DNA: TGTGCCGGAACAGGGGGTGAGAGCTATGGCTACACCTTC; CDR3: CAGTGGESYGYTF
J: TRBJ2-7; D: TRBD1; V: TRBV2; size: -; DNA: TGTGCCAGCAGTTCCACAGGGGAAAACTCCTACGAGCAGTACTTC; CDR3: CASSSTGENSYEQYF
J: TRBJ2-3; D: TRBD2; V: TRBV7-2; size: -; DNA: TGTGCCAGCAGCTGGACCATAGCGGGGGGAGGAGCAGATACGCAGTATTTT; CDR3: CASSWTIAGGGADTQYF
J: TRBJ2-3; D: -; V: TRBV29-1; size: -; DNA: TGCAGCGTTGATACAGGGGGGGGCACAGATACGCAGTATTTT; CDR3: CSVDTGGGTDTQYF
J: TRBJ2-7; D: -; V: TRBV7-6; size: -; DNA: TGTGCCAGCAGCTTAGGATCCCCCGTAGATCGAAGCTACGAGCAGTACTTC; CDR3: CASSLGSPVDRSYEQYF
J: TRBJ2-2; D: -; V: TRBV7-6; size: -; DNA: TGTGCCAGCAGCGTCGGGACCGGGGAGCTGTTTTTT; CDR3: CASSVGTGELFF
J: TRBJ2-2; D: TRBD1; V: TRBV11-3; size: -; DNA: TGTGCCAGCAGCCGGGACAGGGGGTCCGGGGAGCTGTTTTTT; CDR3: CASSRDRGSGELFF
J: TRBJ2-7; D: TRBD2; V: TRBV4-3; size: -; DNA: TGCGCCAGCAGCCAAGATGGGCTAGCGGGGTCCTACGAGCAGTACTTC; CDR3: CASSQDGLAGSYEQYF
J: TRBJ2-2; D: TRBD2; V: TRBV5-1; size: -; DNA: TGCGCCAGCAGCTTCACGACTAGCGGGAGGAAGGACACCGGGGAGCTGTTTTTT; CDR3: CASSFTTSGRKDTGELFF
J: TRBJ2-1; D: TRBD2; V: TRBV29-1; size: -; DNA: TGCAGCGCTACTAGCGGGAGCTCCTACAATGAGCAGTTCTTC; CDR3: CSATSGSSYNEQFF
J: TRBJ2-1; D: -; V: TRBV6-4; size: few; DNA: TGTGCCAGCAGTGACGGGAGCGTATCCTACAATGAGCAGTTCTTC; CDR3: CASSDGSVSYNEQFF
J: TRBJ2-3; D: TRBD2; V: TRBV28; size: -; DNA: TGTGCCAGCATTCCTGGCGGGAGCCCCCGGGAAGGCACAGATACGCAGTATTTT; CDR3: CASIPGGSPREGTDTQYF
J: TRBJ1-1; D: -; V: TRBV2; size: medium-sized; DNA: TGTGCCAGCAGCCACAGACCCGGATGGAACACTGAAGCTTTCTTT; CDR3: CASSHRPGWNTEAFF
J: TRBJ2-2; D: -; V: TRBV19; size: -; DNA: TGTGCCAGTAGTTGGGAGGGGGGGACCGGGGAGCTGTTTTTT; CDR3: CASSWEGGTGELFF
J: TRBJ1-3; D: TRBD1; V: TRBV2; size: -; DNA: TGTGCCAGCAGATATCGGACAGGGCGAGGAAACACCATATATTTT; CDR3: CASRYRTGRGNTIYF
J: TRBJ1-5; D: -; V: TRBV19; size: -; DNA: TGTGCCAGTAGTTCCCCGCTACGGCGGGGAAATCAGCCCCAGCATTTT; CDR3: CASSSPLRRGNQPQHF
J: TRBJ1-4; D: -; V: TRBV6-1; size: once; DNA: TGTGCCAGCAGTGATTTAGGGAGACGGGAAAAACTGTTTTTT; CDR3: CASSDLGRREKLFF